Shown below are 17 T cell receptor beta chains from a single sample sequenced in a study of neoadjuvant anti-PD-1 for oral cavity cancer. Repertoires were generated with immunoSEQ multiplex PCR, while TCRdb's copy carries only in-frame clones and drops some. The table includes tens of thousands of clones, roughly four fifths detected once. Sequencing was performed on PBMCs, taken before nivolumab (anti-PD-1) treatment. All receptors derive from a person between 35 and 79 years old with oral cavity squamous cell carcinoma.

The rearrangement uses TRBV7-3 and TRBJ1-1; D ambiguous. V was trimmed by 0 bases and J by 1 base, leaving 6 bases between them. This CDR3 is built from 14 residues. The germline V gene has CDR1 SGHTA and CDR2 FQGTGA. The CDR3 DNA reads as TGTGCCAGCAGCTTAACGTCGGGGAACACTGAAGCTTTCTTT. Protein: CASSLTSGNTEAFF.

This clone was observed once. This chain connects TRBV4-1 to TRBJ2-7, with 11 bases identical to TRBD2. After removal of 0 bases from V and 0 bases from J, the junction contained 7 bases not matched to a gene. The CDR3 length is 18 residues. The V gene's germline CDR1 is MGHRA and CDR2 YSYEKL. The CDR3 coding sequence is TGCGCCAGCAGCCAAGAAGGGAAGGGACTAGCGGCCTCCTACGAGCAGTACTTC. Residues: CASSQEGKGLAASYEQYF.

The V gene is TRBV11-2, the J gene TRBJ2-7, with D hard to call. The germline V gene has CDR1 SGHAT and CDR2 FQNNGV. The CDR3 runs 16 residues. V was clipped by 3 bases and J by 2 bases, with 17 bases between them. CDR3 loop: CASSFFAMATPYEQYF. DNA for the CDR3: TGTGCCAGCAGCTTCTTCGCAATGGCTACCCCCTACGAGCAGTACTTC.

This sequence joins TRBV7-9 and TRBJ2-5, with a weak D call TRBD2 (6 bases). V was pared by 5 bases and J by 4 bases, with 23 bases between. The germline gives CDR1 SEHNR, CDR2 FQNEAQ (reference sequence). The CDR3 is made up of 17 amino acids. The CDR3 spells CASSTRGQRGEGETQYF. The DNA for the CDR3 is TGTGCCAGCAGCACTAGGGGTCAGCGCGGGGAAGGAGAGACCCAGTACTTC.

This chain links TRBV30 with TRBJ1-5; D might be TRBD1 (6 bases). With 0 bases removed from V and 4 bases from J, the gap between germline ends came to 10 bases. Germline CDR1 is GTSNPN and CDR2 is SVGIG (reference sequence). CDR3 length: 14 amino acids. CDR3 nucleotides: TGTGCCTGGAGTGTAGGGGGGGAAAATCAGCCCCAGCATTTT. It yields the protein CAWSVGGENQPQHF.

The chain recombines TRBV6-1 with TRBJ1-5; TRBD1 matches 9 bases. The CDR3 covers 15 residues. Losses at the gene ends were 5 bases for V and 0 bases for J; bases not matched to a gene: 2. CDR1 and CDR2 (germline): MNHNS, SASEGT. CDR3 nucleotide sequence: TGTGCCAGCAGTAGGGACAGGGTTAGCAATCAGCCCCAGCATTTT. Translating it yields CASSRDRVSNQPQHF.

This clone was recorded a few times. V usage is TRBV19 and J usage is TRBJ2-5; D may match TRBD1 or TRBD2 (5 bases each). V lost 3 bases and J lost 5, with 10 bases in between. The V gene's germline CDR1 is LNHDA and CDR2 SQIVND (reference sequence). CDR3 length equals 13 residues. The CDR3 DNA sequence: TGTGCCAGTAGTATCCCCGGGGCGGAGACCCAGTACTTC. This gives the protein CASSIPGAETQYF.

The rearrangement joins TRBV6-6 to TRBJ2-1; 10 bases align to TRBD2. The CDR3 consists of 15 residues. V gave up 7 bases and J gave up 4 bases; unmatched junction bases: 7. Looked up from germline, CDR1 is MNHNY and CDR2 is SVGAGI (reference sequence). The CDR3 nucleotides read TGTGCCAGCAAACCTCGGACTAGCGGTTACAATGAGCAGTTCTTC. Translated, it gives CASKPRTSGYNEQFF.

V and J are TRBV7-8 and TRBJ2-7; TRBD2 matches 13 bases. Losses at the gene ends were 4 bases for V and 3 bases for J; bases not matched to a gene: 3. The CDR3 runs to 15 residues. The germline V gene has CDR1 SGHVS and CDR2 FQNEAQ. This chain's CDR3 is CASSSRTSGGYEQYF. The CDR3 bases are TGTGCCAGCAGCTCCAGGACTAGCGGGGGCTACGAGCAGTACTTC.

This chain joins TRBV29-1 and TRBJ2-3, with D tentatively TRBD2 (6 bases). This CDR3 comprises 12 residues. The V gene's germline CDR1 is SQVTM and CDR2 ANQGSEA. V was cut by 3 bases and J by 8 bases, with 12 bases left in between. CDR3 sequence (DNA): TGCAGCGTTGACCGGGACTGGGGTACGCAGTATTTT. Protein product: CSVDRDWGTQYF.

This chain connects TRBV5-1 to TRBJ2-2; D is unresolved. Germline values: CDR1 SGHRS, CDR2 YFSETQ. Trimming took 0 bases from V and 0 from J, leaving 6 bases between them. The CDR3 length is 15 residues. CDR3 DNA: TGCGCCAGCAGCTTGGCCGCGGCGAACACCGGGGAGCTGTTTTTT. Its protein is CASSLAAANTGELFF. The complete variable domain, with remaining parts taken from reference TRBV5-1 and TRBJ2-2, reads KAGVTQTPRYLIKTRGQQVTLSCSPISGHRSVSWYQQTPGQGLQFLFEYFSETQRNKGNFPGRFSGRQFSNSRSEMNVSTLELGDSALYLCASSLAAANTGELFFGEGSRLTVL.

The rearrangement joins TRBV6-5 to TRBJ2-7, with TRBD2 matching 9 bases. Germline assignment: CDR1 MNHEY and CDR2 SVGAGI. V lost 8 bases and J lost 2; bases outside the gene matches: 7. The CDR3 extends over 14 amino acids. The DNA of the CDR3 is TGTGCCAGCGCGGGAGGGGGAGCGGCCTACGAGCAGTACTTC. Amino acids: CASAGGGAAYEQYF.

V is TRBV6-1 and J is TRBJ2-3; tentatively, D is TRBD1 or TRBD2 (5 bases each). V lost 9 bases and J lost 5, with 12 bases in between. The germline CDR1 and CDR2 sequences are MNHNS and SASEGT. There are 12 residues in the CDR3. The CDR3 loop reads CASEGKRDTQYF. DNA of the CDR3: TGTGCCAGTGAGGGGAAGCGAGATACGCAGTATTTT.

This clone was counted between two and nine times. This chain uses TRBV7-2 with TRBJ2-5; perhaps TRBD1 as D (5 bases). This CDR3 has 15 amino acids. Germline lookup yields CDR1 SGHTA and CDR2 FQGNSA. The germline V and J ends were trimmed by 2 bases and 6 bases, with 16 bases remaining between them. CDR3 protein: CASSLQGAVVQTQYF. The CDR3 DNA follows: TGTGCCAGCAGCTTACAGGGCGCAGTCGTCCAGACCCAGTACTTC.

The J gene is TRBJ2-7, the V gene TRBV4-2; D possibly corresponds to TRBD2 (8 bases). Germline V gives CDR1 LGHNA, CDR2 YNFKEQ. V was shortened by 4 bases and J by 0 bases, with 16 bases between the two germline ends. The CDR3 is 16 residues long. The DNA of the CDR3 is TGTGCCAGCAGCCCCCGGGAGGGGGACAGCTCCTACGAGCAGTACTTC. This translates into CASSPREGDSSYEQYF.

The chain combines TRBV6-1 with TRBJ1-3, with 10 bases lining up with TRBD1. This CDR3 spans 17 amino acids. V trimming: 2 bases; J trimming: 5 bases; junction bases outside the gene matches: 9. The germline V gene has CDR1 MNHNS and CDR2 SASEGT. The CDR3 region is CASSERIRQGARNTIYF. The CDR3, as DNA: TGTGCCAGCAGTGAACGAATCAGACAGGGGGCGCGAAACACCATATATTTT.

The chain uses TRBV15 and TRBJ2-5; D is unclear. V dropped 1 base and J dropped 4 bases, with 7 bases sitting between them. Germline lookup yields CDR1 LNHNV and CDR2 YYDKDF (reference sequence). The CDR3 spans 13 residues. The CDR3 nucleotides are TGTGCCACCAGCAGAGCCAAGTCAGAGACCCAGTACTTC. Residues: CATSRAKSETQYF. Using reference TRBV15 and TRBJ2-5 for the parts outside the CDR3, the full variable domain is DAMVIQNPRYQVTQFGKPVTLSCSQTLNHNVMYWYQQKSSQAPKLLFHYYDKDFNNEADTPDNFQSRRPNTSFCFLDIRSPGLGDTAMYLCATSRAKSETQYFGPGTRLLVL.